This entry concerns a single TCR beta chain. Germline CDR1 reads MNHEY; CDR2 reads SVGAGI. The CDR3 length is 15 residues. V was pared by 5 bases and J by 0 bases, with 11 bases between. This entry is derived from a study of control samples from healthy donors and cancer patients. Generated by immunoSEQ multiplex PCR, the TCRdb table keeps only in-frame clones and is missing some. The data show 90,000 or so clones, just under 85% seen once. V and J are TRBV6-5 and TRBJ1-3; D is ambiguous. The TCR originated in a man younger than 45 in good health. The sequenced sample consisted of blood. The CDR3 coding sequence is TGTGCCAGCAGTACGGACGGGAGCTCTGGAAACACCATATATTTT. Translated, it gives CASSTDGSSGNTIYF.